These 19 T cell receptor beta chains originate from one sample sequenced in a study of T cells expressing NK-cell markers. TCRdb re-called the 5' RACE reads and gives one entry per CDR3 protein, without DNA. The table counts 300,000 to 500,000 distinct CDR3 sequences; around 11% lies in the top ten. Source material: blood T cells: a sorted CD56 or NKG2C T cell subset, CD4+ or CD8+ T cells, or bulk PBMC T cells (not recorded which). Receptors were obtained from a woman aged 45-65 years in good health.

The CDR3 spells CASSLDTGRNQPQHF. The rearrangement uses TRBV5-5 and TRBJ1-5; TCRdb indicates TRBD1, and absent DNA this call remains unverified. Germline CDR1 reads SGHKS; CDR2 reads YYEKEE (reference sequence). The CDR3 is 15 residues long.

The chain has TRBV20-1 and TRBJ2-4. The CDR3 has 14 residues. The germline V gene encodes CDR1 DFQATT and CDR2 SNEGSKA (reference sequence). The CDR3 spells CSASRVEFGNIQYF.

The chain carries TRBV5-1 and TRBJ1-1; TCRdb's D call, TRBD1, is unchecked because there is no DNA. The CDR3 is 15 residues long. CDR1 is SGHRS, CDR2 YFSETQ, per germline. The CDR3 here is CASSTPQGRGTEAFF.

This chain joins TRBV12-3 or TRBV12-4 and TRBJ1-5. The CDR3 runs 14 residues. The CDR3 sequence is CASRLGGDGQPQHF.

The chain uses TRBV4-1 and TRBJ2-1. Germline lookup yields CDR1 MGHRA and CDR2 YSYEKL. The CDR3 loop spans 15 amino acids. The CDR3 here is CASSQDPNPYNEQFF.

The CDR3 here is CASSYSPAWGPGDEQYF. The rearrangement links TRBV6-2 or TRBV6-3 to TRBJ2-7; the D call of TRBD1 rests on TCRdb alone, since no DNA is present to check it. Germline V lookup: CDR1 MNHEY, CDR2 SVGEGT. The CDR3 extends over 17 amino acids.

The J gene is TRBJ2-1, the V gene TRBV2; without DNA, the TCRdb call of TRBD2 cannot be checked. In germline, CDR1 is SNHLY, CDR2 FYNNEI. The CDR3 extends over 15 amino acids. This CDR3 is CASGPTSGMMHEQFF.

The chain joins TRBV10-3 to TRBJ1-1; lacking DNA, the TRBD1 call made by TCRdb goes unchecked. The CDR3 loop spans 15 amino acids. Germline V gives CDR1 ENHRY, CDR2 SYGVKD. The CDR3 here is CAISGTVLEQGEAFF.

The CDR3 loop reads CASSPVGGTQPQHF. The rearrangement links TRBV18 to TRBJ1-5. Germline CDR1 and CDR2: KGHSH and LQKENI. The CDR3 is 14 residues long.

The chain recombines TRBV12-3 or TRBV12-4 with TRBJ2-4. The CDR3 has 15 residues. The CDR3 here is CASSPRERAKNIQYF.

This sequence joins TRBV6-6 and TRBJ2-6. Looked up from germline, CDR1 is MNHNY and CDR2 is SVGAGI (reference sequence). The CDR3 is 15 residues long. This CDR3 is CASSQAHSGANVLTF.

The chain uses TRBV12-3 or TRBV12-4 and TRBJ2-1. The length of the CDR3 is 11 residues. This CDR3 reads CASSNRDEQFF.

V and J are TRBV5-1 and TRBJ2-7; the D gene TCRdb calls, TRBD1, cannot be checked with no DNA. Looked up from germline, CDR1 is SGHRS and CDR2 is YFSETQ. There are 16 residues in the CDR3. The CDR3 is CASSSHAGTGYYEQYF.

The CDR3: CASRREVGRGTEAFF. This rearrangement joins TRBV11-3 to TRBJ1-1; TCRdb's D call of TRBD1 is untestable without DNA. Germline V gene sequence: CDR1 SGHNT, CDR2 YENEEA. The CDR3 consists of 15 residues.

The genes are TRBV3-1 and TRBJ2-7; TCRdb returns TRBD1, unconfirmable since there is no DNA. The germline gives CDR1 LGHDT, CDR2 YNNKEL (reference sequence). The CDR3 sequence is 16 residues long. The CDR3 loop reads CASSQAPGASSYEQYF.

Here the CDR3 reads CASSLAGPLRDEQFF. The V gene is TRBV5-1, the J gene TRBJ2-1; with no DNA, the TCRdb D assignment of TRBD1 cannot be verified. Germline V gives CDR1 SGHRS, CDR2 YFSETQ. The CDR3 totals 15 residues.

The chain couples TRBV12-3 or TRBV12-4 to TRBJ1-1. The CDR3 contains 15 residues. CDR3 region: CASSYESSYRTEAFF.

J is TRBJ2-1 and V is TRBV6-2 or TRBV6-3; the TRBD2 assignment by TCRdb is unverifiable without DNA. The length of the CDR3 is 18 residues. CDR1 and CDR2 (germline): MNHEY, SVGEGT. Here the CDR3 reads CASSYDTGAGVSYNEQFF.

The CDR3 is CSASPDAGRGNQPQHF. The V gene is TRBV20-1, the J gene TRBJ1-5; TCRdb designates TRBD1, a call that cannot be tested without DNA. The germline gives CDR1 DFQATT, CDR2 SNEGSKA (reference sequence). CDR3 length: 16 residues.